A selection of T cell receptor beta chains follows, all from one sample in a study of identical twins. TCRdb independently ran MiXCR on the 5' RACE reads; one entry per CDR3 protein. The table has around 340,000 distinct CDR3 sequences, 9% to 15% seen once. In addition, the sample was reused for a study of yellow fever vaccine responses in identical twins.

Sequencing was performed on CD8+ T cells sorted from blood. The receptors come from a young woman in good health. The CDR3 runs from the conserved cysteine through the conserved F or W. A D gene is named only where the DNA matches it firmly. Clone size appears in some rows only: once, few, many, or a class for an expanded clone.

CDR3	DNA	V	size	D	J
CAMSPGFVCSYNSPLHF	TGTGCCATGAGCCCTGGATTCGTCTGCTCCTATAATTCACCCCTCCACTTT	TRBV4-2	-	-	TRBJ1-6
CASSQSPGLAGVSSYNEQFF	TGTGCCAGCAGTCAGTCCCCGGGACTAGCGGGAGTTAGCTCCTACAATGAGCAGTTCTTC	TRBV12-3/TRBV12-4	few	TRBD2	TRBJ2-1
CASSPENRDEQFF	TGTGCCAGCAGTCCAGAAAATAGGGATGAGCAGTTCTTC	TRBV12-3/TRBV12-4	many	-	TRBJ2-1
CASSLRSIYNEQFF	TGTGCCAGCAGTTTAAGGTCAATCTACAATGAGCAGTTCTTC	TRBV27	few	-	TRBJ2-1
CASSFKPGGAGTEAFF	TGTGCCAGCAGCTTTAAGCCAGGGGGCGCAGGCACTGAAGCTTTCTTT	TRBV11-2	-	TRBD1	TRBJ1-1
CSARDLLAGGDTDTQYF	TGCAGTGCTAGAGACCTACTAGCGGGAGGGGACACAGATACGCAGTATTTT	TRBV20-1	few	TRBD2	TRBJ2-3
CASGHGPLWQFF	TGTGCCAGCGGCCACGGGCCGCTCTGGCAGTTCTTC	TRBV5-7	-	-	TRBJ2-1
CASSPTPGLLQETQYF	TGTGCCAGCAGTCCAACTCCGGGACTACTCCAAGAGACCCAGTACTTC	TRBV28	few	TRBD2	TRBJ2-5
CASSESEFLGSWMNTEAFF	TGCGCCAGCAGTGAGTCAGAGTTTTTAGGGTCGTGGATGAACACTGAAGCTTTCTTT	TRBV10-2	many	-	TRBJ1-1
CASSFELAGLDTQYF	TGTGCCAGCAGCTTCGAACTAGCGGGACTGGATACGCAGTATTTT	TRBV13	-	TRBD2	TRBJ2-3
CASSWEDGTDTQYF	TGTGCCAGCAGCTGGGAGGATGGGACAGATACGCAGTATTTT	TRBV5-6	-	-	TRBJ2-3
CASSFEGAPLDTEAFF	TGTGCCAGCAGCTTTGAGGGGGCACCGCTTGACACTGAAGCTTTCTTT	TRBV28	-	TRBD1	TRBJ1-1
CASSPGHPEAFF	TGTGCCAGCAGTCCGGGACACCCTGAAGCTTTCTTT	TRBV27	-	-	TRBJ1-1
CASSSPSSGRGLDTLYF	TGTGCCAGCAGTTCTCCCTCGAGCGGGAGGGGCTTGGATACGCTGTATTTT	TRBV12-3/TRBV12-4	-	TRBD2	TRBJ2-3
CASGLEPYNEQFF	TGTGCCAGCGGTCTGGAGCCATACAATGAGCAGTTCTTC	TRBV6-2/TRBV6-3	-	-	TRBJ2-1
CATSVSSGENTDTQYF	TGTGCCACCAGTGTTTCTAGCGGTGAAAACACAGATACGCAGTATTTT	TRBV24-1	-	TRBD2	TRBJ2-3
CASRPTHRLPDGYTF	TGTGCCAGCAGACCAACCCACAGGCTACCTGATGGCTACACCTTC	TRBV28	many	-	TRBJ1-2
CASSFIRETGELFF	TGTGCCAGCAGTTTTATCCGGGAGACCGGGGAGCTGTTTTTT	TRBV28	-	-	TRBJ2-2
CASSDPVAPGELFF	TGTGCCAGCAGCGACCCGGTAGCGCCCGGGGAGCTGTTTTTT	TRBV9	few	-	TRBJ2-2
CATSRDRSNTEAFF	TGTGCCACCAGCAGAGATAGGTCGAACACTGAAGCTTTCTTT	TRBV15	few	-	TRBJ1-1
CASSQDGTSGVPDTQYF	TGTGCCAGCAGCCAAGATGGGACTAGCGGGGTGCCAGATACGCAGTATTTT	TRBV4-2	-	TRBD2	TRBJ2-3
CASSVSSGSYEQYF	TGTGCCAGCAGCGTTTCTAGCGGATCCTACGAGCAGTACTTC	TRBV9	few	TRBD2	TRBJ2-7
CASSLSPEGSYEQYF	TGTGCCAGCAGTTTATCGCCAGAAGGCTCCTACGAGCAGTACTTC	TRBV12-3/TRBV12-4	few	-	TRBJ2-7
CASSFKGHGDTQYF	TGTGCCAGCAGCTTTAAGGGACACGGAGATACGCAGTATTTT	TRBV7-7	-	-	TRBJ2-3
CASSHGQGLNEQFF	TGTGCCAGCAGCCACGGACAGGGGCTCAATGAGCAGTTCTTC	TRBV7-9	few	TRBD1	TRBJ2-1
CASSYNKGANTEAFF	TGCGCCAGCAGCTACAACAAGGGCGCGAACACTGAAGCTTTCTTT	TRBV5-1	-	-	TRBJ1-1
CASSLVSGMAKNIQYF	TGTGCCAGCAGCTTAGTCTCAGGGATGGCCAAAAACATTCAGTACTTC	TRBV7-9	many	-	TRBJ2-4
CASSLARTGSYQETQYF	TGTGCCAGCAGCTTAGCTAGGACAGGGTCGTACCAAGAGACCCAGTACTTC	TRBV7-6	-	TRBD1	TRBJ2-5
CARSLSRRADTQYF	TGTGCCAGGAGTTTATCCAGAAGGGCAGATACGCAGTATTTT	TRBV28	-	-	TRBJ2-3
CASSQDWERTYEQYF	TGCGCCAGCAGCCAAGATTGGGAGCGCACCTACGAGCAGTACTTC	TRBV4-1	many	-	TRBJ2-7
CASSNSFGLEETQYF	TGTGCCAGCAGTAATAGCTTTGGACTAGAAGAGACCCAGTACTTC	TRBV2	few	TRBD2	TRBJ2-5
CASSETVGGTEAFF	TGTGCCAGCAGTGAAACGGTTGGGGGAACTGAAGCTTTCTTT	TRBV2	many	-	TRBJ1-1
CASSRESRDRGQDTQYF	TGTGCCAGCTCACGAGAATCTCGGGACAGGGGGCAAGATACGCAGTATTTT	TRBV18	-	TRBD1	TRBJ2-3
CSVEDGAGATYEQYF	TGCAGCGTTGAAGACGGGGCGGGAGCCACCTACGAGCAGTACTTC	TRBV29-1	-	TRBD2	TRBJ2-7
CASSDQQNTEAFF	TGTGCCAGCAGTGACCAACAGAACACTGAAGCTTTCTTT	TRBV6-4	-	-	TRBJ1-1
CATSIRRGLNTGELFF	TGTGCCACCAGCATCCGCAGGGGGCTGAACACCGGGGAGCTGTTTTTT	TRBV15	once	TRBD1	TRBJ2-2
CASSPGLAGGTYEQYF	TGTGCCAGCAGCCCGGGACTAGCGGGAGGGACCTACGAGCAGTACTTC	TRBV7-6	-	TRBD2	TRBJ2-7
CASTAVGRGGRTGELFF	TGTGCCAGCACCGCCGTGGGGCGGGGGGGCCGAACCGGGGAGCTGTTTTTT	TRBV12-3/TRBV12-4	-	TRBD2	TRBJ2-2
CAISESEGYNEQFF	TGTGCCATCAGTGAGTCTGAGGGGTACAATGAGCAGTTCTTC	TRBV10-3	few	-	TRBJ2-1
CSAIPRGRSYNEQFF	TGCAGTGCCATCCCCCGCGGGAGGTCCTACAATGAGCAGTTCTTC	TRBV20-1	many	TRBD2	TRBJ2-1
CASSPDRETLFF	TGTGCCAGCAGCCCCGACAGGGAAACACTGTTTTTT	TRBV12-3/TRBV12-4	many	TRBD1	TRBJ1-4
CATQSGMWEQYF	TGTGCCACCCAAAGTGGGATGTGGGAGCAGTACTTC	TRBV28	few	-	TRBJ2-7